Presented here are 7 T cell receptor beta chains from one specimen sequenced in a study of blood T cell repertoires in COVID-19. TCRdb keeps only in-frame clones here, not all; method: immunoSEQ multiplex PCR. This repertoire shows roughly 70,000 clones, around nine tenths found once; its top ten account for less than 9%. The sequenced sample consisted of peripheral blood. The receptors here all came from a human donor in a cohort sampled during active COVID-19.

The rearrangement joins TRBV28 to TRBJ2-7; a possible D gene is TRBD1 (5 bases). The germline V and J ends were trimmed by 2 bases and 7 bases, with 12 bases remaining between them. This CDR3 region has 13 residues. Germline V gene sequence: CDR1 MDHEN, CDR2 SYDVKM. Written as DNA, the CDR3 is TGTGCCAGCAGTTTACAGGGCCCTGGGGAGCAGTACTTC. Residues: CASSLQGPGEQYF.

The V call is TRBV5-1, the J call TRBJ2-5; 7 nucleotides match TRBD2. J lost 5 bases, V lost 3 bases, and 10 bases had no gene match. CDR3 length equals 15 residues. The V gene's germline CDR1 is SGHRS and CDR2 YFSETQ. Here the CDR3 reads CASSYSGTTQETQYF. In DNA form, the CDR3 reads TGCGCCAGCAGCTACTCCGGGACTACCCAGGAGACCCAGTACTTC.

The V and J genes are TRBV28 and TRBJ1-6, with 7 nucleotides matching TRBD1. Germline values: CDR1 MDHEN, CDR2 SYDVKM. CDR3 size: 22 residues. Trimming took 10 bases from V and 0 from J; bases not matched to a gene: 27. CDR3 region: CAIPGSRRQGEPLLSYNSPLHF. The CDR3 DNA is TGTGCCATCCCCGGGAGTCGACGACAGGGCGAACCCTTACTCTCCTATAATTCACCCCTCCACTTT.

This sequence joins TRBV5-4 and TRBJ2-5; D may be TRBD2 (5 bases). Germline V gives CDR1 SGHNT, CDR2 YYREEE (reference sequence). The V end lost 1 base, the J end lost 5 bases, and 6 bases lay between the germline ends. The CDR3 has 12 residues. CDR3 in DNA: TGTGCCAGCAGCTTGAGGAGGGAGACCCAGTACTTC. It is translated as CASSLRRETQYF.

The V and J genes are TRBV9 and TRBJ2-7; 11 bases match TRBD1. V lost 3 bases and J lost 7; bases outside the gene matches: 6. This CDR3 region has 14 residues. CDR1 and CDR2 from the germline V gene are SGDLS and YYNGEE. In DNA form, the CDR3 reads TGTGCCAGCAGCGCCCGGACAGGGGGCTGGGAGCAGTACTTC. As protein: CASSARTGGWEQYF.

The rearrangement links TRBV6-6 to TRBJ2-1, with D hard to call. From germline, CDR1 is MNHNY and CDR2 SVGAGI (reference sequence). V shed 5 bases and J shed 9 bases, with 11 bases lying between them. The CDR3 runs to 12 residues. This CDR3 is CASSAPSSEQFF. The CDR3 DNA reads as TGTGCCAGCAGTGCTCCCTCTAGTGAGCAGTTCTTC.

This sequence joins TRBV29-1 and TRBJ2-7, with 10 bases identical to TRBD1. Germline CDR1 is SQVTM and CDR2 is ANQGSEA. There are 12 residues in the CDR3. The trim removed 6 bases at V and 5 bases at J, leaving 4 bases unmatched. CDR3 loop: CSVGTGAHEQYF. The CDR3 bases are TGCAGCGTGGGGACAGGGGCCCACGAGCAGTACTTC.